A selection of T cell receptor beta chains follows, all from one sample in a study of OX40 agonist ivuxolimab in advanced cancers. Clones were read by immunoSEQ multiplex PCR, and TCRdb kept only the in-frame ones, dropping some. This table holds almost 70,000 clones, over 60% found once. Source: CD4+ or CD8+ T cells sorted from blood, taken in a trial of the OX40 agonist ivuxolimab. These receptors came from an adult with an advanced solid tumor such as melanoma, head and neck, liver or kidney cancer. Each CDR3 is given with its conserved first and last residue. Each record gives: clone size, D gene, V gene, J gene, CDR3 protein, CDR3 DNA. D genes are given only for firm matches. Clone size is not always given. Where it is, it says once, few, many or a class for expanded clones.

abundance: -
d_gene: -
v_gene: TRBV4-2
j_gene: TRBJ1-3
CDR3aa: CASSLEGQGLAGNTIYF
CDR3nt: TGTGCCAGCAGCCTCGAGGGCCAGGGGCTGGCTGGAAACACCATATATTTT

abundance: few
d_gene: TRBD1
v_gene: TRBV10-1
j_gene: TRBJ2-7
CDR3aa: CASSERGRPSEQYF
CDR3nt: TGCGCCAGCAGTGAAAGGGGGCGGCCTTCCGAGCAGTACTTC

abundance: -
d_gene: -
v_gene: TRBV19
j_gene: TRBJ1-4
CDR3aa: CASRAGGATNEKLFF
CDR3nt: TGTGCCAGTAGGGCTGGTGGGGCAACTAATGAAAAACTGTTTTTT

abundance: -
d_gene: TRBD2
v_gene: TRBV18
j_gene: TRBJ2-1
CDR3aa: CASSPQAGIYNEQFF
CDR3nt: TGTGCCAGCTCGCCTCAAGCGGGGATCTACAATGAGCAGTTCTTC

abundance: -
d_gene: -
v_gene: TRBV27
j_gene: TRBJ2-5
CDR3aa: CASSLTGIQETQYF
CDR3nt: TGTGCCAGCAGTTTAACAGGGATCCAAGAGACCCAGTACTTC

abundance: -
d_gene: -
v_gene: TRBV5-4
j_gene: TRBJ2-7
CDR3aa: CASSFRGREQYF
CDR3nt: TGTGCCAGCAGCTTTAGGGGACGGGAGCAGTACTTC

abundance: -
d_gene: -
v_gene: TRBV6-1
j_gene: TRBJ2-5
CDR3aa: CASSYGWTQYF
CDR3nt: TGTGCCAGCAGTTACGGGTGGACCCAGTACTTC

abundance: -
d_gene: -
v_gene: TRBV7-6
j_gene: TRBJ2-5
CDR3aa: CASSSFRQQETQYF
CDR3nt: TGTGCCAGCAGCTCCTTCCGGCAACAAGAGACCCAGTACTTC

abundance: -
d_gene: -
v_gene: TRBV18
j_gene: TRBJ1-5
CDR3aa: CASSPQETDNQPQHF
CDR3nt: TGTGCCAGCTCACCACAGGAGACAGACAATCAGCCCCAGCATTTT

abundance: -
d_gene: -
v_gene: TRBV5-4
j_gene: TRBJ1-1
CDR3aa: CASSFTAYDVAFF
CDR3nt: TGTGCCAGCAGCTTTACAGCTTATGACGTGGCTTTCTTT

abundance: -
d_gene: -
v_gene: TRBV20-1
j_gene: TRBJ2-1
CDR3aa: CSALKNEQFF
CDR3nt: TGCAGTGCTTTGAAAAATGAGCAGTTCTTC

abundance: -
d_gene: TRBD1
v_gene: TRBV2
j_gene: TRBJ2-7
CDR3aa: CASSEVGQAGGEQYF
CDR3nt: TGTGCCAGCAGTGAAGTAGGACAGGCTGGTGGCGAGCAGTACTTC

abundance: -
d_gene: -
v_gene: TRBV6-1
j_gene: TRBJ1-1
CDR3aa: CASKREDNTEAFF
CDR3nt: TGTGCCAGCAAGCGGGAGGATAACACTGAAGCTTTCTTT

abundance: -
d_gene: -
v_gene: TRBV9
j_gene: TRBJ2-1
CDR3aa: CASSVSFGAKYNEQFF
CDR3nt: TGTGCCAGCAGCGTGTCCTTCGGGGCTAAATACAATGAGCAGTTCTTC

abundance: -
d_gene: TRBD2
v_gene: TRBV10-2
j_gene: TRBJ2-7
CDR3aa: CASGGGEGVYEQYF
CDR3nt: TGCGCCAGCGGGGGGGGAGAAGGGGTTTACGAGCAGTACTTC

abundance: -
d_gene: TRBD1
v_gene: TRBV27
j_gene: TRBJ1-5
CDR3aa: CASSPDRGDQPQHF
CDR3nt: TGTGCCAGCAGTCCCGACAGGGGGGATCAGCCCCAGCATTTT

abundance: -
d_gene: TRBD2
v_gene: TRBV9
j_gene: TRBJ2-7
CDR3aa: CASSKGRETYEQYF
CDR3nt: TGTGCCAGCAGCAAGGGGAGGGAAACCTACGAGCAGTACTTC

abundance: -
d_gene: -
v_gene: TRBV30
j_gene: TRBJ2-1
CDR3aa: CAWGDEIYNEQFF
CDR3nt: TGTGCCTGGGGGGACGAAATCTACAATGAGCAGTTCTTC

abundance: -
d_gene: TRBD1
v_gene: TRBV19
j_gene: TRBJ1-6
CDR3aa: CASKGNRGQEALHF
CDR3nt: TGTGCCAGTAAGGGGAACAGAGGACAGGAAGCCCTCCACTTT

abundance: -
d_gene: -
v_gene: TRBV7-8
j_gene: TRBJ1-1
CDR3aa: CASTLGGHMNTEAFF
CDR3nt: TGTGCCAGCACCTTGGGGGGACACATGAACACTGAAGCTTTCTTT

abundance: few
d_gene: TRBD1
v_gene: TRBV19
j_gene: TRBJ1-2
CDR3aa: CASSITALRQGDYGYTF
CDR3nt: TGTGCCAGTAGTATAACCGCTCTAAGACAGGGCGACTATGGCTACACCTTC

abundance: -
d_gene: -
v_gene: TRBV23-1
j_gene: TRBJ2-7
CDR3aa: CASRVKTRSYEQYF
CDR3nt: TGCGCCAGCAGGGTGAAGACTAGATCCTACGAGCAGTACTTC

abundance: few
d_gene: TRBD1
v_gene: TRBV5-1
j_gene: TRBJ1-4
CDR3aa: CASSSGQGEDEKLFF
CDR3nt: TGCGCCAGCAGCTCCGGACAGGGAGAGGATGAAAAACTGTTTTTT

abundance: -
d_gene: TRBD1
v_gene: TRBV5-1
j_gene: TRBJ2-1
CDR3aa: CASSLGQGAYNEQFF
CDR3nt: TGCGCCAGCAGCTTGGGACAGGGGGCATACAATGAGCAGTTCTTC

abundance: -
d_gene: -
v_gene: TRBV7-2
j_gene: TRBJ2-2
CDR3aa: CASSLDGGLGTGELFF
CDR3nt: TGTGCCAGCAGCTTAGACGGGGGGCTAGGCACCGGGGAGCTGTTTTTT

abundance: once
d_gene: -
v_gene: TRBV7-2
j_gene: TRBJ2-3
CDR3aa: CASSSGVVADTQYF
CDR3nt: TGTGCCAGCAGCTCGGGAGTTGTAGCAGATACGCAGTATTTT

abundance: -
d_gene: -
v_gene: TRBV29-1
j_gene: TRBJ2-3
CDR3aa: CSVDTDSLVDTQYF
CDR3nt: TGCAGCGTTGATACCGACAGTCTAGTCGATACGCAGTATTTT

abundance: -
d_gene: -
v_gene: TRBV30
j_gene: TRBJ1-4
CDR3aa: CAWSGTGEKLFF
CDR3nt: TGTGCCTGGAGTGGCACGGGAGAAAAACTGTTTTTT

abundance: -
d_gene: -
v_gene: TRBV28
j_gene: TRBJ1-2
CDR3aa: CASSLVRALFYGYTF
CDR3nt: TGTGCCAGCAGTTTAGTCAGGGCCCTTTTCTATGGCTACACCTTC

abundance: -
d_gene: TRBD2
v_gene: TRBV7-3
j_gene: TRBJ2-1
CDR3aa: CASSPVAGYNEQFF
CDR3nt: TGTGCCAGCAGCCCGGTAGCGGGGTACAATGAGCAGTTCTTC

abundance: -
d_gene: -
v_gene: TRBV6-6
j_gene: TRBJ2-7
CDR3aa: CASSGRTGSYEQYF
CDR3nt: TGTGCCAGCAGTGGGAGGACAGGCTCCTACGAGCAGTACTTC